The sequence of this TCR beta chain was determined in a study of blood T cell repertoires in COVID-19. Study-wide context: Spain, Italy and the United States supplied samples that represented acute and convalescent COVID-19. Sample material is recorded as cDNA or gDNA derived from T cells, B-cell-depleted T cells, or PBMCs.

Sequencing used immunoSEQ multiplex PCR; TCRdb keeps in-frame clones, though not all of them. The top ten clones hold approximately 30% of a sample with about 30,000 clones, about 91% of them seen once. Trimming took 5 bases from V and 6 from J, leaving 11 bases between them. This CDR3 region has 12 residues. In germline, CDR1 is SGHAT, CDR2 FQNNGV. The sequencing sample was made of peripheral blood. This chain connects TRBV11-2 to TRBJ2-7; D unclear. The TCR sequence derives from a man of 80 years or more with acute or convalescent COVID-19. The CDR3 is CASSPQRSEQYF. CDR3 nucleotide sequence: TGTGCCAGCAGCCCCCAGCGAAGCGAGCAGTACTTC.